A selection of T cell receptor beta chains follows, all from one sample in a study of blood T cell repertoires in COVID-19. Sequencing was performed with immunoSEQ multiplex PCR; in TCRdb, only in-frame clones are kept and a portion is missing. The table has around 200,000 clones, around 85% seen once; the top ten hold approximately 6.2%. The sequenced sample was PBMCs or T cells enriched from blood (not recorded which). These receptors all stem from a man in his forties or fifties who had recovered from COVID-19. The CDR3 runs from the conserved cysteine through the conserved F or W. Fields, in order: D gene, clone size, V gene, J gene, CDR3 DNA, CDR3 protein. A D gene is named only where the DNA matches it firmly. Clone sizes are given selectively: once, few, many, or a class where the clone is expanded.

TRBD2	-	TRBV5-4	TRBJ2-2	TGTGCCAGCAGCTTGGACCCCGGACTAGCGGACGGGGAGCTGTTTTTT	CASSLDPGLADGELFF
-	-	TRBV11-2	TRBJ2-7	TGTGCCAGCAGCTCTTCCCGACACCGGTACGAGCAGTACTTC	CASSSSRHRYEQYF
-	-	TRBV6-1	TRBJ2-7	TGTGCCAGCAGTGAAGCTCCTTCGACAGGAACCTACGAGCAGTACTTC	CASSEAPSTGTYEQYF
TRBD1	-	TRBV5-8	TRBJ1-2	TGTGCCAGCAGCTTGGGAGACCACAGGGGGCGTTATGGCTACACCTTC	CASSLGDHRGRYGYTF
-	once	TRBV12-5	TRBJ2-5	TGTGCTAGTGCCCCACCCCGACAGATCCTTCAAGAGACCCAGTACTTC	CASAPPRQILQETQYF
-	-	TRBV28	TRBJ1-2	TGTGCCAGCAGTTTATTAGGCAGGGAATTACGTCGGGGCTACACCTTC	CASSLLGRELRRGYTF
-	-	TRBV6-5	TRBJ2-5	TGTGCCAGCAGACCCCAGGGTAAAGAGACCCAGTACTTC	CASRPQGKETQYF
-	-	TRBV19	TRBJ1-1	TGTGCCAGCGCCCTAGGGGTTGGCCTCGGGAACACTGAAGCTTTCTTT	CASALGVGLGNTEAFF
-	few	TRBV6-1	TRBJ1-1	TGTGCCAGCAGTGACGCCGTGGACTGGGACACTGAAGCTTTCTTT	CASSDAVDWDTEAFF
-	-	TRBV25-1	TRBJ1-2	TGTGCCAGCCAGGGAGGAAAGTATGGCTACACCTTC	CASQGGKYGYTF
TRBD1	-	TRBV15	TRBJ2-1	TGTGCCACCAGCAGACGGACCTCCAACAGGGGTAATCCCTACAATGAGCAGTTCTTC	CATSRRTSNRGNPYNEQFF
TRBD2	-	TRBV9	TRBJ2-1	TGTGCCAGCACCCTAGAGAGTAGCGGGATTTACAATGAGCAGTTCTTC	CASTLESSGIYNEQFF
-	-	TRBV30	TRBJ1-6	TGTGCCTGGAGCGGAGACAGGCCTCATTCACCCCTCCACTTT	CAWSGDRPHSPLHF
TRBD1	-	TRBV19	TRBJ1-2	TGTGCCAGTAGTACGCAACCGGGACAGCCCATCTATGGCTACACCTTC	CASSTQPGQPIYGYTF
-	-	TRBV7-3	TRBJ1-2	TGTGCCAGCAGCGCCGGGACTGGACTTTATGGCTACACCTTC	CASSAGTGLYGYTF
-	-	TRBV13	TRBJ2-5	TGTGCCAGCAGCTTAGGACCCACTCAAGAGACCCAGTACTTC	CASSLGPTQETQYF
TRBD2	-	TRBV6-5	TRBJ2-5	TGTGCCAGCGTAAATGTAGCGGGAGGGGCTAGGGACCAGTACTTC	CASVNVAGGARDQYF
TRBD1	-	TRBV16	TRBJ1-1	TGTGCCAGCAGCCCACGACAGGGTAGCACTGAAGCTTTCTTT	CASSPRQGSTEAFF
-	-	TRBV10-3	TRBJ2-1	TGTGCCATCAGTGAGTCGGAGGGGCAGGGCTCCTACAATGAGCAGTTCTTC	CAISESEGQGSYNEQFF
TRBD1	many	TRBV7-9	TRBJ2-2	TGTGCCAGCGAAGGACAGGGGCTTCGCACCGGGGAGCTGTTTTTT	CASEGQGLRTGELFF
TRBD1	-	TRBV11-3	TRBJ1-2	TGTGCCAGCAGCTTAGGAGGGGGCAGGGACTATGGCTACACCTTC	CASSLGGGRDYGYTF
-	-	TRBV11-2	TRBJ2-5	TGTGCCAGCAGCCCCCAAATACGACAGGTCCAAGAGACCCAGTACTTC	CASSPQIRQVQETQYF
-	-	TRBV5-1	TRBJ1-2	TGCGCCAGCAGCGGCGAGGCAGCCAACTATGGCTACACCTTC	CASSGEAANYGYTF
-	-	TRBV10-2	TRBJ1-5	TGCGCCAGCAGTAGCAATAGCAATCAGCCCCAGCATTTT	CASSSNSNQPQHF
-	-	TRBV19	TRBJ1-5	TGTGCCAGTAGTATCCCAAATCAGCCCCAGCATTTT	CASSIPNQPQHF
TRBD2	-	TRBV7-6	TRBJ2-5	TGTGCCAGCAGCTCACGCCGGGGGGGCCCCGAGGGGGAGACCCAGTACTTC	CASSSRRGGPEGETQYF
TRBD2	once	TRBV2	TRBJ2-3	TGTGCCAGCAAACGACTAGCGGACACAGATACGCAGTATTTT	CASKRLADTDTQYF
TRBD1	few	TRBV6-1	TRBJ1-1	TGTGCCAGCAGTGACATCTGGGACAGGAGGAACACTGAAGCTTTCTTT	CASSDIWDRRNTEAFF
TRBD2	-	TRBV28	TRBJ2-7	TGTGCCAGCAGGGGCCCCTCAAGGGAGGGCCTCCACGAGCAGTACTTC	CASRGPSREGLHEQYF
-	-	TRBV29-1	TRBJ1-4	TGCAGCGCCATGGACAGCAATAATGAAAAACTGTTTTTT	CSAMDSNNEKLFF
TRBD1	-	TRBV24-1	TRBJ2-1	TGTGCCACCAGGGACAGGGGATACAATGAGCAGTTCTTC	CATRDRGYNEQFF
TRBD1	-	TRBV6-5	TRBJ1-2	TGTGCCAGCAGTCTACAGGGGCTCTATGGCTACACCTTC	CASSLQGLYGYTF
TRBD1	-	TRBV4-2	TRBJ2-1	TGTGCCAGCAGCCAAGACGACAGGGGGCGGTTCTTC	CASSQDDRGRFF
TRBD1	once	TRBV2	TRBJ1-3	TGTGCCAGCAGTGAAGCGACAGGGGCTGGAAACACCATATATTTT	CASSEATGAGNTIYF
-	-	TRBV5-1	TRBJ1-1	TGCGCCAGCAGCTTCTACGGACTATTTACTGAAGCTTTCTTT	CASSFYGLFTEAFF
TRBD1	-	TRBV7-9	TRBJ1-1	TGTGCCAGCAGCTTGCTCGAGAGACAGGGACCTGAAGCTTTCTTT	CASSLLERQGPEAFF
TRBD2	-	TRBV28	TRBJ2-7	TGTGCCAGCAGCCCCGCGGGGGTGGAGGAGCAGTACTTC	CASSPAGVEEQYF
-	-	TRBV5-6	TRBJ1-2	TGTGCCAGCAGCTCCAGATATGGCTACACCTTC	CASSSRYGYTF
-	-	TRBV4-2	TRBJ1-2	TGTGCCAGCAGCCAAGATTCCACAGGAACTAACTATGGCTACACCTTC	CASSQDSTGTNYGYTF
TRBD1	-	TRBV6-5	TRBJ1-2	TGTGCCAGCAGCCGCCGGACAGGGAATATTGGCTACACCTTC	CASSRRTGNIGYTF
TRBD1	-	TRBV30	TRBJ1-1	TGTGCCTGGAGTGTCGCTCGGACAGGGAGTAAAGCTTTCTTT	CAWSVARTGSKAFF
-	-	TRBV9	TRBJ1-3	TGTGCCAGCAGCGCAGGAGGGAACTCTGGAAACACCATATATTTT	CASSAGGNSGNTIYF
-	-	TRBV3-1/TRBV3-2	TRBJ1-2	TGTGCCAGCAGCCAAGATGCGAGTGGCTACACCTTC	CASSQDASGYTF
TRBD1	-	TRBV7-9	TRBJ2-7	TGTGCCAGCAGCCAATCTCCGACAGGGTCTAGGTACGAGCAGTACTTC	CASSQSPTGSRYEQYF
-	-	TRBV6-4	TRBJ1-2	TGTGCCAGCACGGCCGGGCTAGCCTATGGCTACACCTTC	CASTAGLAYGYTF
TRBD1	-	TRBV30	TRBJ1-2	TGTGCCAGGAACAGGGGCCGCCTTACCTCCTACACCTTC	CARNRGRLTSYTF